These T cell receptor beta chains were read from a single sample in a study of blood T cell repertoires in COVID-19. This table comes from immunoSEQ multiplex PCR, and its TCRdb copy is limited to in-frame clones, with some not included. The sample records under 300,000 clones, about four fifths being singletons. The material sequenced was peripheral blood. These receptors came from a young man who had recovered from COVID-19. CDR3s include the opening cysteine and the closing phenylalanine or tryptophan. The D gene is left open where the match is weak. Expanded clones get a size class; other rows say once, few or many, or leave the size out.

j_call v_call cdr3_length d_call clone_size cdr3_nt cdr3_aa
TRBJ2-5 TRBV21-1 17 NA NA TGTGCCAGCCTGATCGAGTCGGGGGGGCCGGCGTCAGAGACCCAGTACTTC CASLIESGGPASETQYF
TRBJ1-2 TRBV9 13 TRBD1 once TGTGCCAGCAGGGGCCAGGGGGACAGGAGCTACACCTTC CASRGQGDRSYTF
TRBJ1-1 TRBV19 13 NA NA TGTGCCAGTAGGAGCGAGGGTGGGACTGAAGCTTTCTTT CASRSEGGTEAFF
TRBJ2-5 TRBV5-6 14 NA NA TGTGCCAGCAGCCCGAGAGGACTACTAGAGACCCAGTACTTC CASSPRGLLETQYF
TRBJ1-4 TRBV28 13 NA NA TGTGCCAGCAGTTTAGGGGGGGAGGAAAAACTGTTTTTT CASSLGGEEKLFF
TRBJ1-5 TRBV6-6 14 TRBD1 NA TGTGCCAGCAGCGATACAGGGGGATATCAGCCCCAGCATTTT CASSDTGGYQPQHF
TRBJ2-1 TRBV2 14 TRBD1 many TGTGCCAGCAGTGGACAGGGGGGAGGGAATGAGCAGTTCTTC CASSGQGGGNEQFF
TRBJ2-1 TRBV19 14 TRBD2 NA TGTGCCAGTAGGACTAGCGGAGCCTTAGATGAGCAGTTCTTC CASRTSGALDEQFF
TRBJ2-3 TRBV28 16 TRBD2 NA TGTGCCAGCAGTTCCCCCCCTAGCGGGGGGGCCCATACGCAGTATTTT CASSSPPSGGAHTQYF
TRBJ2-1 TRBV9 14 TRBD2 NA TGTGCCAGCAGCTATAGCGGGGGGGCCTATGAGCAGTTCTTC CASSYSGGAYEQFF
TRBJ1-3 TRBV3-1/TRBV3-2 15 NA once TGTGCCAGCAGCCACAGGGTTCAGGATGGAAACACCATATATTTT CASSHRVQDGNTIYF
TRBJ2-7 TRBV2 14 TRBD2 NA TGTGCCAGCAGTTCGGGGGGAATGAGCTACGAGCAGTACTTC CASSSGGMSYEQYF
TRBJ2-5 TRBV19 15 NA NA TGTGCCAGTAGCCCAAGGGGAACCCTTCAAGAGACCCAGTACTTC CASSPRGTLQETQYF
TRBJ1-1 TRBV7-3 16 NA NA TGTGCCAGCAGCACACCGTCCAGGGTTTGGAACACTGAAGCTTTCTTT CASSTPSRVWNTEAFF